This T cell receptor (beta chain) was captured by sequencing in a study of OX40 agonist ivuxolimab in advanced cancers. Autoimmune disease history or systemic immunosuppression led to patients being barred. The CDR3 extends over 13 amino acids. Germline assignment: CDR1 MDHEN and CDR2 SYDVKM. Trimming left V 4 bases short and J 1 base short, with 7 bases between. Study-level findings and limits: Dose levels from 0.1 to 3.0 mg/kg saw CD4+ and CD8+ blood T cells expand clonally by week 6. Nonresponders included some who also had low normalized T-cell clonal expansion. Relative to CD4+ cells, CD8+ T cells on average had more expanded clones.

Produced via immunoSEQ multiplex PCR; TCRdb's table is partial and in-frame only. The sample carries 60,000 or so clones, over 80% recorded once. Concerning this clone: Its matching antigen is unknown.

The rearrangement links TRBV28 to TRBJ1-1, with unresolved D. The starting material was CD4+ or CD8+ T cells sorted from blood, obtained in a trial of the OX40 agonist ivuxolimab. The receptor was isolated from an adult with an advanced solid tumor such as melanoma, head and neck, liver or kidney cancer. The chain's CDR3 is CASSSVPNTEAFF. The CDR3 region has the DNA TGTGCCAGCAGTTCCGTTCCGAACACTGAAGCTTTCTTT.